Listed below are T cell receptor beta chains from one sample, sequenced in a study of blood T cell repertoires in COVID-19. Assay used: immunoSEQ multiplex PCR; TCRdb lists only in-frame clones, some missing. The table includes approximately 93,000 clones, over 65% detected once. Sequencing was performed on peripheral blood. The receptors come from a man aged 70-80 years with COVID-19, enrolled during active disease. The CDR3 runs from the conserved cysteine through the conserved F or W. Each record gives: V gene, J gene, D gene, clone size, CDR3 protein, CDR3 DNA. A D gene is named only where the DNA matches it firmly. Clone size is given for some rows only: seen once, a few or many times, or a class if the clone is expanded.

v_gene: TRBV3-1/TRBV3-2; j_gene: TRBJ2-7; d_gene: TRBD2; abundance: .; CDR3aa: CASSRAPVSGTTSYEQYF; CDR3nt: TGTGCCAGCAGCCGAGCCCCGGTTAGCGGGACCACCTCCTACGAGCAGTACTTC
v_gene: TRBV21-1; j_gene: TRBJ2-7; d_gene: .; abundance: .; CDR3aa: CASSKVRRTGGYEQYF; CDR3nt: TGTGCCAGCAGCAAAGTCCGGAGGACAGGGGGCTACGAGCAGTACTTC
v_gene: TRBV7-8; j_gene: TRBJ1-2; d_gene: TRBD1; abundance: .; CDR3aa: CASSIDRANYGYTF; CDR3nt: TGTGCCAGCAGCATCGACAGGGCTAACTATGGCTACACCTTC
v_gene: TRBV6-2/TRBV6-3; j_gene: TRBJ2-7; d_gene: TRBD2; abundance: .; CDR3aa: CASSAGRTYEQYF; CDR3nt: TGTGCCAGCAGTGCCGGGAGGACCTACGAGCAGTACTTC
v_gene: TRBV6-5; j_gene: TRBJ2-7; d_gene: TRBD1; abundance: .; CDR3aa: CASRSQGGEQYF; CDR3nt: TGTGCCAGCAGATCACAGGGGGGCGAGCAGTACTTC
v_gene: TRBV28; j_gene: TRBJ1-4; d_gene: TRBD1; abundance: .; CDR3aa: CASSSRDRGGKLFF; CDR3nt: TGTGCCAGCAGTTCCCGGGACAGGGGAGGAAAACTGTTTTTT
v_gene: TRBV16; j_gene: TRBJ1-3; d_gene: TRBD1; abundance: .; CDR3aa: CASSQSSRGLNTIYF; CDR3nt: TGTGCCAGCAGCCAATCAAGCAGGGGGCTAAACACCATATATTTT
v_gene: TRBV4-2; j_gene: TRBJ2-5; d_gene: .; abundance: .; CDR3aa: CASSQDKQGAETQYF; CDR3nt: TGTGCCAGCAGCCAAGATAAACAGGGAGCGGAGACCCAGTACTTC
v_gene: TRBV7-3; j_gene: TRBJ2-3; d_gene: .; abundance: few; CDR3aa: CASSLGGARDTQYF; CDR3nt: TGTGCCAGCAGCTTAGGGGGGGCGAGAGATACGCAGTATTTT
v_gene: TRBV29-1; j_gene: TRBJ1-2; d_gene: .; abundance: .; CDR3aa: CSGGEVDGYTF; CDR3nt: TGCAGCGGAGGGGAGGTAGATGGCTACACCTTC
v_gene: TRBV19; j_gene: TRBJ1-1; d_gene: .; abundance: .; CDR3aa: CASSIDRQPVNTEAFF; CDR3nt: TGTGCCAGTAGTATAGATCGACAGCCTGTGAACACTGAAGCTTTCTTT
v_gene: TRBV3-1/TRBV3-2; j_gene: TRBJ2-7; d_gene: .; abundance: few; CDR3aa: CASSQDWGDRYF; CDR3nt: TGTGCCAGCAGCCAAGATTGGGGGGACCGGTACTTC
v_gene: TRBV12-3/TRBV12-4; j_gene: TRBJ1-5; d_gene: .; abundance: .; CDR3aa: CASSFYGGGPQHF; CDR3nt: TGTGCCAGCAGTTTCTACGGGGGAGGGCCCCAGCATTTT
v_gene: TRBV18; j_gene: TRBJ2-4; d_gene: .; abundance: .; CDR3aa: CASSPRAGGNIQYF; CDR3nt: TGTGCCAGCTCACCGAGGGCTGGAGGAAACATTCAGTACTTC
v_gene: TRBV27; j_gene: TRBJ2-2; d_gene: .; abundance: few; CDR3aa: CASSPGLNTGELFF; CDR3nt: TGTGCCAGCAGTCCCGGACTCAACACCGGGGAGCTGTTTTTT
v_gene: TRBV27; j_gene: TRBJ1-5; d_gene: TRBD1; abundance: .; CDR3aa: CASSRRDRGGNQPQHF; CDR3nt: TGTGCCAGCAGTCGACGGGACAGGGGAGGAAATCAGCCCCAGCATTTT
v_gene: TRBV2; j_gene: TRBJ1-5; d_gene: .; abundance: .; CDR3aa: CASGRGGGQPQHF; CDR3nt: TGTGCCAGCGGACGGGGGGGAGGTCAGCCCCAGCATTTT
v_gene: TRBV24-1; j_gene: TRBJ2-2; d_gene: .; abundance: .; CDR3aa: CASQGTGELFF; CDR3nt: TGTGCCTCACAGGGCACCGGGGAGCTGTTTTTT
v_gene: TRBV9; j_gene: TRBJ2-7; d_gene: .; abundance: .; CDR3aa: CASSVGAGLYEQYF; CDR3nt: TGTGCCAGCAGCGTAGGGGCAGGTTTGTACGAGCAGTACTTC
v_gene: TRBV7-6; j_gene: TRBJ2-3; d_gene: TRBD2; abundance: .; CDR3aa: CASSFSGRGGTDTQYF; CDR3nt: TGTGCCAGCAGCTTTAGCGGGAGGGGGGGCACAGATACGCAGTATTTT
v_gene: TRBV27; j_gene: TRBJ1-1; d_gene: .; abundance: .; CDR3aa: CASSLSISGNTEAFF; CDR3nt: TGTGCCAGCAGTTTATCGATATCGGGGAACACTGAAGCTTTCTTT
v_gene: TRBV7-8; j_gene: TRBJ2-5; d_gene: TRBD1; abundance: .; CDR3aa: CASSDDRDGTQYF; CDR3nt: TGTGCCAGCAGCGACGACAGGGACGGGACCCAGTACTTC
v_gene: TRBV3-1/TRBV3-2; j_gene: TRBJ2-1; d_gene: .; abundance: .; CDR3aa: CASSQGGVNEQFF; CDR3nt: TGTGCCAGCAGCCAAGGCGGAGTCAATGAGCAGTTCTTC
v_gene: TRBV11-3; j_gene: TRBJ2-2; d_gene: TRBD2; abundance: .; CDR3aa: CASSPGTSINTGELFF; CDR3nt: TGTGCCAGCAGCCCCGGGACTAGCATTAACACCGGGGAGCTGTTTTTT